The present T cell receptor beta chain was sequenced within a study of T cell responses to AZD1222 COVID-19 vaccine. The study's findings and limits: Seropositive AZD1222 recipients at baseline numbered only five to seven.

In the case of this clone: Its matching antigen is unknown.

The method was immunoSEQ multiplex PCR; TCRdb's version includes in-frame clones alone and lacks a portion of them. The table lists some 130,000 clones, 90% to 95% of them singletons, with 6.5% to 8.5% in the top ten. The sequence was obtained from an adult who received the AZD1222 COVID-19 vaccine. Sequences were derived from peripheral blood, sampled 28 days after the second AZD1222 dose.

The CDR3 DNA follows: TGTGCCTGGAGCCCAGGGGGGACGGATACGCAGTATTTT. Its protein is CAWSPGGTDTQYF. The rearrangement joins TRBV30 to TRBJ2-3; weak D call: TRBD1 (7 bases). The CDR3 extends over 13 amino acids. Trimming stripped 3 bases from V and 6 bases from J, with 13 bases between. CDR1 is GTSNPN and CDR2 is SVGIG in the germline V gene (reference sequence).